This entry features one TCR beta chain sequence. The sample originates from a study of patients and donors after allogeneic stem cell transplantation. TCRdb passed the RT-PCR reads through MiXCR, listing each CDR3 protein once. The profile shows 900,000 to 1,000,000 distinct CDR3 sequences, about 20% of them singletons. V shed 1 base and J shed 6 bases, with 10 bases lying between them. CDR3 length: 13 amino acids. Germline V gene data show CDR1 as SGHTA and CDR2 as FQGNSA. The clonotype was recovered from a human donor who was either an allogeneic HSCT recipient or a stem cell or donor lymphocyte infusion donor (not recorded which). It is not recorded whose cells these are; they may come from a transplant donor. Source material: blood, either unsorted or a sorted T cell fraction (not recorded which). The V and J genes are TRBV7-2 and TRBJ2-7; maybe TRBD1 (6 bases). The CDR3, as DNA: TGTGCCAGCAGCTTAGATTGGGGGCCCGAGCAGTACTTC. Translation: CASSLDWGPEQYF.